What follows describes a single TCR beta chain. Its antigen is unidentified. These data originate in a study of T-cell memory formation after mild COVID-19. Overall study results and limits: Some clones that responded turned up in pre-infection memory, which suggests that cross-reactive memory joined in. Contracting clones, day 15 to 85, had balanced CD4/CD8, and later expanders favored CD4+.

Employing constant-segment primers, 5'RACE generated TCR alpha and TCR beta cDNA libraries bearing sample barcodes and UMIs. TCRdb processed the 5' RACE reads anew with MiXCR; each CDR3 protein has one entry. The table has about 350,000 distinct CDR3 sequences, roughly 15% seen once; the top ten hold over 20%. Germline V gene lookup returns CDR1 SGHVS and CDR2 FQNEAQ. The CDR3 runs to 15 residues. V was pared by 5 bases and J by 8 bases, with 11 bases of the junction left unmatched. Sequenced sample: PBMCs or a T cell subset sorted from them (not recorded which). The TCR sequence derives from a man between 18 and 29 years old who had mild COVID-19 (a few samples of this study predate the infection). Cell type and time point are not known. This chain connects TRBV7-8 to TRBJ1-2, with 10 bases fitting TRBD1. CDR3 loop: CASSPRDRGFRGYTF. CDR3 in DNA: TGTGCCAGCAGCCCCCGGGACAGGGGATTTCGGGGCTACACCTTC.